These 17 T cell receptor beta chains were sequenced from one sample in a study of shared clonotypes between healthy human individuals. CD45RO-negative cells were positively selected for CCR7, leaving out terminally differentiated effector memory CD45RA+ cells. Method: immunoSEQ multiplex PCR; TCRdb's copy keeps in-frame clones and lacks some. This table holds roughly 850,000 clones, around 96% found once. Source material: naive CD8+ T cells sorted from blood. The receptor set was obtained from a young man in good health.

The rearrangement joins TRBV7-9 to TRBJ1-5; 8 nucleotides agree with TRBD1. From germline, CDR1 is SEHNR and CDR2 FQNEAQ (reference sequence). The CDR3 loop spans 16 amino acids. V lost 5 bases, J lost 2 bases, and 8 bases stayed unmatched. CDR3 amino acids: CASSPQGAGGNQPQHF. The DNA of the CDR3 is TGTGCCAGCAGCCCCCAGGGGGCAGGGGGCAATCAGCCCCAGCATTTT.

The J gene is TRBJ2-2, the V gene TRBV7-8; D is unclear. Germline CDR1 is SGHVS and CDR2 is FQNEAQ. The length of the CDR3 is 12 residues. Deletions cut 5 bases from V and 0 bases from J, with 1 base between. CDR3 in DNA: TGTGCCAGCAGCACGAACACCGGGGAGCTGTTTTTT. It is translated as CASSTNTGELFF. Full variable domain (remainder filled in from reference TRBV7-8 and TRBJ2-2): GAGVSQSPRYKVAKRGQDVALRCDPISGHVSLFWYQQALGQGPEFLTYFQNEAQLDKSGLPSDRFFAERPEGSVSTLKIQRTQQEDSAVYLCASSTNTGELFFGEGSRLTVL.

The V gene is TRBV27, the J gene TRBJ2-7; D may be TRBD2 (6 bases). The germline gives CDR1 MNHEY, CDR2 SMNVEV (reference sequence). The V end lost 7 bases, the J end lost 1 base, and 8 bases lay between the germline ends. This CDR3 comprises 12 residues. CDR3 DNA sequence: TGTGCCAGCACGGGGGTTTCCTACGAGCAGTACTTC. It codes for CASTGVSYEQYF.

A few counts support this clone. The sample carries other DNA sequences with the same CDR3. The chain recombines TRBV6-5 with TRBJ2-5, with D uncertain. The germline V gene has CDR1 MNHEY and CDR2 SVGAGI. With 1 base removed from V and 4 bases from J, the gap between germline ends came to 1 base. The CDR3 is made up of 11 amino acids. CDR3 sequence reads: CASSYLETQYF. DNA of the CDR3: TGTGCCAGCAGTTACTTAGAGACCCAGTACTTC.

This chain links TRBV27 with TRBJ2-7, with TRBD1 matching over 7 bases. Looked up from germline, CDR1 is MNHEY and CDR2 is SMNVEV (reference sequence). The CDR3 contains 13 residues. The J segment lost 5 bases and the V segment lost 5 bases, leaving 6 bases of the junction unmatched. CDR3: CASSAAGTDEQYF. CDR3 coding DNA: TGTGCCAGCAGTGCAGCCGGGACAGACGAGCAGTACTTC.

This CDR3 reads CASSPGGNEQFF. The CDR3, as DNA: TGTGCCAGCAGCCCCGGGGGGAATGAGCAGTTCTTC. V and J are TRBV5-4 and TRBJ2-1; the match to TRBD2 covers 7 bases. In germline, CDR1 is SGHNT, CDR2 YYREEE (reference sequence). The V segment lost 4 bases and the J segment 7 bases; nucleotides outside the gene matches: 2. CDR3 size: 12 residues.

The chain joins TRBV6-5 to TRBJ2-1, with 11 bases identical to TRBD1. Germline V lookup: CDR1 MNHEY, CDR2 SVGAGI. The length of the CDR3 is 15 residues. Trimming cost V 4 bases and J 7 bases; bases outside gene matches: 6. The CDR3 here is CASSFGQGAWNEQFF. In nucleotides, the CDR3 is TGTGCCAGCAGTTTTGGACAGGGGGCATGGAATGAGCAGTTCTTC.

V is TRBV27 and J is TRBJ1-2; no definite D call. The CDR3 is made up of 12 amino acids. V gave up 5 bases and J gave up 6 bases, with 10 bases separating them. Germline values: CDR1 MNHEY, CDR2 SMNVEV (reference sequence). The CDR3 loop reads CASSDVGNGYTF. The CDR3 nucleotides read TGTGCCAGCAGTGACGTTGGGAATGGCTACACCTTC.

The chain couples TRBV7-9 to TRBJ2-7; D gene ambiguous. The V end was cut by 4 bases, the J end by 7 bases, with 20 bases between. The CDR3 length is 15 residues. Germline loops: CDR1 SEHNR, CDR2 FQNEAQ (reference sequence). The CDR3 DNA sequence: TGTGCCAGCAGCTCCCCGGCGGACGGCTCTTGGGAGCAGTACTTC. Its translation is CASSSPADGSWEQYF.

DNA for the CDR3: TGTGCCAGCAGCGCCCCGGGACAGCCAAACATTCAGTACTTC. Translated, it gives CASSAPGQPNIQYF. The V and J genes are TRBV11-2 and TRBJ2-4; 7 bases agree with TRBD1. The germline gives CDR1 SGHAT, CDR2 FQNNGV. The CDR3 contains 14 residues. V was pared by 5 bases and J by 6 bases, with 7 bases of the junction left unmatched.

This sequence joins TRBV5-8 and TRBJ2-5; tentatively, D is TRBD1 (5 bases). The V gene's germline CDR1 is SGHTS and CDR2 YDEGEE. V dropped 6 bases and J dropped 2 bases, with 11 bases sitting between them. This CDR3 region has 13 residues. DNA for the CDR3: TGTGCCAGCACCCAGGGATTTCAAGAGACCCAGTACTTC. Translation gives CASTQGFQETQYF.

The rearrangement uses TRBV29-1 and TRBJ2-1; no clear D gene. The CDR3 spans 10 residues. With 7 bases removed from V and 6 bases from J, the gap between germline ends came to 7 bases. CDR1 is SQVTM, CDR2 ANQGSEA, per germline. The DNA of the CDR3 is TGCAGCGCCGACTCCAATGAGCAGTTCTTC. This encodes CSADSNEQFF.

The chain employs TRBV7-9 and TRBJ2-5; maybe TRBD1 (6 bases). V gave up 5 bases and J gave up 1 base, with 23 bases separating them. The germline V gene has CDR1 SEHNR and CDR2 FQNEAQ (reference sequence). The CDR3 is 18 amino acids. CDR3 region: CASSGQTYTRALQETQYF. CDR3 sequence (DNA): TGTGCCAGCAGCGGACAGACCTATACTCGGGCCCTCCAAGAGACCCAGTACTTC.

J is TRBJ2-1 and V is TRBV21-1; TRBD2 reflects the table's D call only, with no check against the DNA. TRBV21-1 is a pseudogene segment. CDR3 length: 17 residues. The CDR3 DNA reads TGTGCCAGCAGCAAGCCGACTAGCGGGAGGTCCCACAATGAGCAGTTCTTC. As protein: CASSKPTSGRSHNEQFF.

The CDR3 sequence: CSVEGVRGRGTGELFF. DNA for the CDR3: TGCAGCGTTGAAGGGGTAAGGGGGCGCGGCACCGGGGAGCTGTTTTTT. The gene calls are TRBV29-1 and TRBJ2-2; 7 bases agree with TRBD1. The V gene end was trimmed by 1 base and the J gene end by 4 bases; junction bases not matched to a gene: 9. Germline V gene sequence: CDR1 SQVTM, CDR2 ANQGSEA. The CDR3 is 16 residues long.

CDR3 DNA sequence: TGTGCCTGGAGTGTATATGGGACCGTGAAGGACGAGCAGTACTTC. This translates into CAWSVYGTVKDEQYF. The chain employs TRBV30 and TRBJ2-7; D may be TRBD1 or TRBD2 (5 bases each). Trimming removed 0 bases from V and 5 bases from J, with 17 bases in between. The V gene's germline CDR1 is GTSNPN and CDR2 SVGIG (reference sequence). The length of the CDR3 is 15 residues.

The chain has TRBV4-1 and TRBJ2-6, with 8 bases aligning to TRBD2. There are 18 residues in the CDR3. V was clipped by 1 base and J by 3 bases; unmatched bases: 8. Looked up from germline, CDR1 is MGHRA and CDR2 is YSYEKL. CDR3 DNA: TGCGCCAGCAGCCAAGTAGGAGCGGGAGCTTATGGGGCCAACGTCCTGACTTTC. Amino acids: CASSQVGAGAYGANVLTF.